These 31 T cell receptor beta chains originate from one sample sequenced in a study of T cells in localized non-small cell lung cancer. Assay: immunoSEQ multiplex PCR; the TCRdb copy retains only in-frame clones and omits some. Among tens of thousands of clones listed, about 88% were seen once. The sequences come from peripheral blood, collected before any cancer treatment. The origin of the receptors is a female donor older than 55 with stage III squamous cell lung carcinoma.

This chain links TRBV10-2 with TRBJ2-7, with 11 nucleotides matching TRBD2. CDR1 is WSHSY, CDR2 SAAADI, per germline. J was trimmed by 6 bases and V by 6 bases; bases with no gene match: 10. The CDR3 is 15 residues long. CDR3 coding DNA: TGCGCCAGCAGACCAGCTAGCGGGAGGAGGAGCGAGCAGTACTTC. This codes for CASRPASGRRSEQYF.

This sequence joins TRBV15 and TRBJ1-5, with a weak D call TRBD1 (5 bases). Germline V gene lookup returns CDR1 LNHNV and CDR2 YYDKDF (reference sequence). Trimming cost V 1 base and J 4 bases, with 11 bases left between them. This CDR3 region has 15 residues. Here the CDR3 DNA reads TGTGCCACCAGCAGAGGATCTGGGGGGAATCAGCCCCAGCATTTT. This sequence encodes CATSRGSGGNQPQHF.

The J gene is TRBJ2-1, the V gene TRBV7-6; the D is unclear. Per the germline V gene, CDR1 is SGHVS and CDR2 is FNYEAQ. CDR3 length: 17 amino acids. Trimming left V 0 bases short and J 6 bases short, with 18 bases between. The chain's CDR3 is CASSLALPGRVSNEQFF. In DNA form, the CDR3 reads TGTGCCAGCAGCTTAGCGCTACCAGGTCGGGTTTCCAATGAGCAGTTCTTC.

The rearrangement links TRBV28 to TRBJ2-5; 8 nucleotides align to TRBD1. With V trimmed by 5 bases and J by 2 bases, 4 bases remained unmatched. This CDR3 has 14 amino acids. The germline V gene has CDR1 MDHEN and CDR2 SYDVKM. CDR3: CASSRRTGQETQYF. The CDR3 region has the DNA TGTGCCAGCAGTCGACGGACAGGGCAAGAGACCCAGTACTTC.

The chain combines TRBV19 with TRBJ1-2; weak D call: TRBD1 (6 bases). Trimming stripped 7 bases from V and 8 bases from J, with 17 bases between. Germline V gene lookup returns CDR1 LNHDA and CDR2 SQIVND (reference sequence). The CDR3 runs to 13 residues. CDR3 in amino acids: CASNQGRGLGYTF. CDR3 bases: TGTGCCAGTAATCAGGGGCGCGGTCTAGGCTACACCTTC. Filled out from reference TRBV19 and TRBJ1-2, the complete variable domain reads DGGITQSPKYLFRKEGQNVTLSCEQNLNHDAMYWYRQDPGQGLRLIYYSQIVNDFQKGDIAEGYSVSREKKESFPLTVTSAQKNPTAFYLCASNQGRGLGYTFGSGTRLTVV.

V and J are TRBV7-9 and TRBJ1-6, with D maybe TRBD1 (5 bases). The ends were cut back, 5 bases at V and 0 bases at J, with 5 bases in the middle. Germline values: CDR1 SEHNR, CDR2 FQNEAQ (reference sequence). This CDR3 has 14 residues. The DNA of the CDR3 is TGTGCCAGCAGCCAGGGCTCCTATAATTCACCCCTCCACTTT. It translates to CASSQGSYNSPLHF.

The gene calls are TRBV7-6 and TRBJ1-6, with 7 positions matching TRBD1. The ends lost 4 bases at V and 14 bases at J; junction bases unmatched: 5. CDR3 size: 12 residues. The germline V gene has CDR1 SGHVS and CDR2 FNYEAQ. The CDR3 sequence is CASSSEGTALHF. The CDR3 DNA reads as TGTGCCAGCAGCTCGGAGGGGACAGCCCTCCACTTT. The full variable domain, with the rest looked up from reference TRBV7-6 and TRBJ1-6, is GAGVSQSPRYKVTKRGQDVALRCDPISGHVSLYWYRQALGQGPEFLTYFNYEAQQDKSGLPNDRFSAERPEGSISTLTIQRTEQRDSAMYRCASSSEGTALHFGNGTRLTVT.

This clone has more than one count but fewer than ten. The chain employs TRBV30 and TRBJ1-3, with 7 nucleotides matching TRBD1. Germline CDR1 GTSNPN, CDR2 SVGIG (reference sequence). The CDR3 sequence is 14 residues long. V lost 0 bases, J lost 4 bases, and 3 bases stayed unmatched. The CDR3 DNA follows: TGTGCCTGGAGTGTAACAGGGGTGGGAAACACCATATATTTT. It yields the protein CAWSVTGVGNTIYF.

The rearrangement uses TRBV30 and TRBJ2-4, with D possibly being TRBD1 (6 bases). There are 13 residues in the CDR3. V shed 8 bases and J shed 1 base, with 12 bases lying between them. The germline gives CDR1 GTSNPN, CDR2 SVGIG (reference sequence). The CDR3 sequence: CALEGDAKNIQYF. The CDR3 DNA sequence: TGTGCCCTCGAGGGGGACGCCAAAAACATTCAGTACTTC.

This chain links TRBV5-1 with TRBJ2-2; D gene uncertain. The CDR3 is made up of 13 amino acids. Germline V gene sequence: CDR1 SGHRS, CDR2 YFSETQ. Trimming pared 2 bases from V and 5 bases from J, leaving 7 bases between. The CDR3 coding sequence is TGCGCCAGCAGCTTCCCTAGTACCGGGGAGCTGTTTTTT. Residues: CASSFPSTGELFF.

The J gene is TRBJ1-1, the V gene TRBV28; D unclear. V was clipped by 8 bases and J by 3 bases, with 16 bases between them. CDR1 is MDHEN and CDR2 is SYDVKM in the germline V gene. This CDR3 is built from 14 residues. In DNA form, the CDR3 reads TGTGCCAGCCAAAAACGGATCAGCTACACTGAAGCTTTCTTT. This gives the protein CASQKRISYTEAFF.

This clone was observed a single time. V usage is TRBV30 and J usage is TRBJ1-5, with D uncertain. CDR1 and CDR2 (germline): GTSNPN, SVGIG (reference sequence). V gave up 0 bases and J gave up 7 bases, with 10 bases separating them. This CDR3 region has 13 residues. CDR3 sequence: CAWSVRREQPQHF. CDR3 bases: TGTGCCTGGAGTGTACGGAGGGAGCAGCCCCAGCATTTT.

CDR3 residues: CASSLVETQYF. In nucleotides, the CDR3 is TGTGCCAGCAGCTTAGTAGAGACCCAGTACTTC. The V call is TRBV11-2, the J call TRBJ2-5; D is ambiguous. V was clipped by 1 base and J by 4 bases, with 1 base between them. Per the germline V gene, CDR1 is SGHAT and CDR2 is FQNNGV. The length of the CDR3 is 11 residues.

V is TRBV6-5 and J is TRBJ1-3; D remains unclear. The CDR3 sequence is 15 residues long. The germline V gene has CDR1 MNHEY and CDR2 SVGAGI. V was pared by 3 bases and J by 0 bases, with 9 bases between. The CDR3 spells CASSYGHSSGNTIYF. The DNA for the CDR3 is TGTGCCAGCAGTTATGGGCACTCCTCTGGAAACACCATATATTTT.

This chain links TRBV28 with TRBJ2-2; no firm D call. Germline loops: CDR1 MDHEN, CDR2 SYDVKM. V lost 3 bases, J lost 7 bases, and 15 bases lay in between. CDR3 size: 15 residues. CDR3 sequence: CASSFFERKIGELFF. The CDR3 region has the DNA TGTGCCAGCAGTTTCTTCGAAAGGAAAATCGGGGAGCTGTTTTTT.

V is TRBV29-1 and J is TRBJ1-1; no definite D call. Germline assignment: CDR1 SQVTM and CDR2 ANQGSEA. V was clipped by 4 bases and J by 0 bases, with 12 bases between them. The CDR3 has 14 residues. The CDR3 DNA sequence: TGCAGCGTTGTGTTAGGGAAGATGAACACTGAAGCTTTCTTT. This encodes CSVVLGKMNTEAFF. The full variable domain, its missing parts supplied by reference TRBV29-1 and TRBJ1-1, is SAVISQKPSRDICQRGTSLTIQCQVDSQVTMMFWYRQQPGQSLTLIATANQGSEATYESGFVIDKFPISRPNLTFSTLTVSNMSPEDSSIYLCSVVLGKMNTEAFFGQGTRLTVV.

This chain uses TRBV5-1 with TRBJ1-1; no clear D gene. V lost 6 bases, J lost 4 bases, and 19 bases lay in between. The CDR3 sequence is 15 residues long. Germline CDR1 is SGHRS and CDR2 is YFSETQ. CDR3 amino acids: CASNPGESWGTEAFF. The CDR3 DNA is TGCGCCAGCAACCCGGGCGAGTCATGGGGCACTGAAGCTTTCTTT.

This clone was seen a single time. J is TRBJ1-1 and V is TRBV10-3, with TRBD1 as a possible D gene (5 bases). The V end lost 3 bases, the J end lost 0 bases, and 11 bases lay between the germline ends. Germline V lookup: CDR1 ENHRY, CDR2 SYGVKD. This CDR3 has 15 amino acids. The CDR3 DNA reads as TGTGCCATCAGTGAAGCGGGACTTATGAACACTGAAGCTTTCTTT. Translation: CAISEAGLMNTEAFF.

This clone was detected once. This chain joins TRBV10-1 and TRBJ2-7; D may be TRBD2 (5 bases). CDR1 is WNHNN, CDR2 SYGVQD, per germline (reference sequence). Between the trimmed V and J ends, which lost 3 bases and 3 bases, there was a span of 12 bases. The length of the CDR3 is 14 residues. The CDR3 DNA sequence: TGCGCCAGCAGTGAATCCGGAGGTTACTACGAGCAGTACTTC. Its translation: CASSESGGYYEQYF.

The chain uses TRBV9 and TRBJ2-7; either TRBD1 or TRBD2 may fit D (6 bases each). From germline, CDR1 is SGDLS and CDR2 YYNGEE. Trimming cost V 0 bases and J 7 bases, with 11 bases left between them. The CDR3 length is 13 residues. In DNA, the CDR3 is TGTGCCAGCAGCGTAGAGGGGGGAGGAGAGCAGTACTTC. Amino acid sequence: CASSVEGGGEQYF.

This clone was observed once. V is TRBV28 and J is TRBJ1-3; D call uncertain. Germline V CDR1 and CDR2: MDHEN, SYDVKM. This CDR3 spans 11 amino acids. Trimming shortened V by 6 bases and J by 5 bases, and 5 bases separated the two germline ends. Here the CDR3 reads CASSNRNTIYF. The CDR3 DNA sequence: TGTGCCAGCAGCAACAGAAACACCATATATTTT.

The chain links TRBV10-2 to TRBJ2-7, with 11 bases lining up with TRBD2. CDR1 WSHSY and CDR2 SAAADI come from the germline V gene. With V trimmed by 3 bases and J by 2 bases, 12 bases remained unmatched. The CDR3 spans 18 residues. Here the CDR3 DNA reads TGCGCCAGCAGTGACTCCGTACTAGCGGGGGAACACCCCTACGAGCAGTACTTC. It is translated as CASSDSVLAGEHPYEQYF.

V and J are TRBV11-2 and TRBJ2-3; D gene unclear. This CDR3 contains 14 residues. V was cut by 2 bases and J by 2 bases, with 8 bases left in between. Germline V lookup: CDR1 SGHAT, CDR2 FQNNGV. The CDR3 DNA is TGTGCCAGCAGCTTACCCGTCGCCACAGATACGCAGTATTTT. As protein: CASSLPVATDTQYF.

About this clone: This specimen includes other DNA sequences encoding the same CDR3. The genes are TRBV7-2 and TRBJ2-1; the D gene is possibly TRBD2 (7 bases). The V end was cut by 0 bases, the J end by 4 bases, with 10 bases between. The germline V gene has CDR1 SGHTA and CDR2 FQGNSA. CDR3 size: 15 residues. CDR3 bases: TGTGCCAGCAGCTTAGCGGGGGGGCTTTACAATGAGCAGTTCTTC. Amino acids: CASSLAGGLYNEQFF.

The genes are TRBV4-1 and TRBJ1-3, with D unclear. The CDR3 spans 15 residues. Trimming removed 0 bases from V and 0 bases from J, with 6 bases in between. Per the germline V gene, CDR1 is MGHRA and CDR2 is YSYEKL. The CDR3 DNA reads as TGCGCCAGCAGCCAAGATTGGAGCTCTGGAAACACCATATATTTT. This codes for CASSQDWSSGNTIYF.

The chain carries TRBV4-2 and TRBJ1-3, with no clear D. V lost 4 bases to trimming and J lost 2 bases, with 15 bases between them. The CDR3 consists of 16 residues. Looked up from germline, CDR1 is LGHNA and CDR2 is YNFKEQ. The CDR3 region has the DNA TGTGCCAGCAGCCCCTTAAAGCAGAACGCTGGAAACACCATATATTTT. It is translated as CASSPLKQNAGNTIYF.

The chain employs TRBV4-3 and TRBJ2-3, with D tentatively TRBD1 or TRBD2 (5 bases each). Germline V gene data show CDR1 as LGHNA and CDR2 as YSLEER. V was trimmed by 5 bases and J by 0 bases, leaving 15 bases between them. This CDR3 contains 16 residues. In DNA, the CDR3 is TGCGCCAGCAGCTCCGGTTCGGGGACCAGCACAGATACGCAGTATTTT. Its translation: CASSSGSGTSTDTQYF.

The chain recombines TRBV9 with TRBJ1-1; D remains ambiguous. The ends were cut back, 2 bases at V and 1 base at J, with 9 bases in the middle. Germline V gene sequence: CDR1 SGDLS, CDR2 YYNGEE. This CDR3 spans 14 amino acids. CDR3 sequence (DNA): TGTGCCAGCAGCGTGACAACGCAGAACACTGAAGCTTTCTTT. It encodes CASSVTTQNTEAFF.

This clone was found once. This chain links TRBV29-1 with TRBJ2-7; the match to TRBD1 covers 8 bases. There are 16 residues in the CDR3. Per the germline V gene, CDR1 is SQVTM and CDR2 is ANQGSEA. With V trimmed by 0 bases and J by 1 base, 8 bases remained unmatched. The CDR3 sequence is CSVEDLRQGRSYEQYF. In DNA, the CDR3 is TGCAGCGTTGAAGACCTAAGACAGGGGAGGTCCTACGAGCAGTACTTC.

CDR3 protein: CASSLLGGHNYGYTF. Here the CDR3 DNA reads TGTGCCAGCAGTTTACTGGGTGGTCATAACTATGGCTACACCTTC. The V and J genes are TRBV28 and TRBJ1-2; D unclear. Germline V CDR1 and CDR2: MDHEN, SYDVKM. CDR3 length equals 15 residues. Trimming pared 2 bases from V and 1 base from J, leaving 11 bases between.

The rearrangement joins TRBV28 to TRBJ1-5; 7 bases are a match to TRBD1. CDR1 MDHEN and CDR2 SYDVKM come from the germline V gene. V lost 6 bases and J lost 9; bases outside the gene matches: 5. The CDR3 runs 12 residues. CDR3 in DNA: TGTGCCAGCAGCCTGAACAGGGGGCCCCAGCATTTT. Translating gives CASSLNRGPQHF.